This entry lists 16 T cell receptor beta chains sequenced from one sample in a study of spatial heterogeneity in lung cancer. A single record per CDR3 protein comes from TCRdb applying MiXCR to the 5' RACE reads. The sample lists around 29,000 distinct CDR3 sequences; 8% to 13% were seen once. Sample time point: blood at routine non-recurrence follow-up after resection. The sequences come from PBMCs, collected at follow-up. Receptors originate from a female donor with early-stage non-small cell lung cancer.

The J gene is TRBJ2-7, the V gene TRBV12-5; TRBD1 matches 10 bases. The ends lost 6 bases at V and 4 bases at J; junction bases unmatched: 18. The germline V gene encodes CDR1 LGHNT and CDR2 FRNRAP. This CDR3 has 18 amino acids. DNA of the CDR3: TGTGCTAGTGGCTCCCCCCGGGACAGGGGAGAAGGGGCTTACGAGCAGTACTTC. Translation: CASGSPRDRGEGAYEQYF. Together with reference TRBV12-5 and TRBJ2-7, the CDR3 gives the full variable domain: DARVTQTPRHKVTEMGQEVTMRCQPILGHNTVFWYRQTMMQGLELLAYFRNRAPLDDSGMPKDRFSAEMPDATLATLKIQPSEPRDSAVYFCASGSPRDRGEGAYEQYFGPGTRLTVT.

This chain joins TRBV12-3 or TRBV12-4 and TRBJ1-2; the D is unclear. The CDR3 is made up of 12 amino acids. V was clipped by 4 bases and J by 8 bases, with 11 bases between them. The CDR3 here is CASSYQTGGYTF. The CDR3 DNA reads as TGTGCCAGCAGTTACCAGACGGGGGGCTACACCTTC.

This clonotype was counted only a few times. J is TRBJ2-2 and V is TRBV6-1; D possibly corresponds to TRBD2 (6 bases). CDR3 size: 14 residues. Trimming stripped 8 bases from V and 5 bases from J, with 15 bases between. Germline V CDR1 and CDR2: MNHNS, SASEGT. As DNA, the CDR3 is TGTGCCAGCGCGCGGAGGGGTGAAACCGGGGAGCTGTTTTTT. Amino acid sequence: CASARRGETGELFF.

This clonotype was seen many times. The chain joins TRBV20-1 to TRBJ2-3; 11 nucleotides line up with TRBD2. The CDR3 is made up of 15 amino acids. Trimming at V came to 3 bases and at J to 3 bases, leaving 5 bases not matched to a gene. Germline CDR1 DFQATT, CDR2 SNEGSKA (reference sequence). The DNA for the CDR3 is TGCAGTGCTAGTCCCCGACTAGCGGGGACAGATACGCAGTATTTT. Its translation: CSASPRLAGTDTQYF.

This clonotype was counted many times. The gene calls are TRBV3-1 and TRBJ2-2, with TRBD1 identical over 9 bases. V was pared by 8 bases and J by 3 bases, with 4 bases of the junction left unmatched. Germline V gene lookup returns CDR1 LGHDT and CDR2 YNNKEL (reference sequence). This CDR3 is built from 14 residues. CDR3 DNA sequence: TGTGCCAGCTCCCGGACAGGGGACACCGGGGAGCTGTTTTTT. Its protein product is CASSRTGDTGELFF.

The sample holds a few counts of this clonotype. J is TRBJ1-1 and V is TRBV6-5; no clear D gene. With 0 bases removed from V and 0 bases from J, the gap between germline ends came to 8 bases. The germline CDR1 and CDR2 sequences are MNHEY and SVGAGI. The CDR3 length is 15 residues. The CDR3 loop is CASSYSWDMNTEAFF. CDR3 sequence (DNA): TGTGCCAGCAGTTACTCGTGGGATATGAACACTGAAGCTTTCTTT.

This clonotype appeared many times. The chain employs TRBV6-5 and TRBJ2-1; D gene ambiguous. V lost 6 bases and J 10 bases, leaving 16 bases between the germline ends. Germline-derived CDR1 and CDR2 are MNHEY and SVGAGI. This CDR3 is 13 amino acids long. The CDR3 spells CASRSLGGREQFF. CDR3 nucleotide sequence: TGTGCCAGCAGGAGTCTCGGCGGAAGAGAGCAGTTCTTC.

This clonotype was seen ten or more times. The chain couples TRBV5-6 to TRBJ2-3, with 14 bases fitting TRBD2. Germline CDR1 and CDR2: SGHDT and YYEEEE. Germline trimming cut 3 bases from V and 2 bases from J; bases unmatched to any gene: 5. This CDR3 contains 17 residues. The CDR3 sequence is CASSSGLAGGDTDTQYF. CDR3 DNA: TGTGCCAGCAGCTCCGGACTAGCGGGGGGAGACACAGATACGCAGTATTTT.

This clonotype was seen more than once but under ten times. CDR3 amino acids: CASSMDPGSGNTIYF. CDR3 nucleotide sequence: TGTGCCAGCAGTATGGACCCAGGCTCTGGAAACACCATATATTTT. The chain couples TRBV7-6 to TRBJ1-3, with D uncertain. Per germline, CDR1 SGHVS and CDR2 FNYEAQ. The V gene lost 6 bases and the J gene lost 0 bases, with 12 bases spanning the gap. The CDR3 sequence is 15 residues long. Complete variable domain (other parts from reference TRBV7-6 and TRBJ1-3): GAGVSQSPRYKVTKRGQDVALRCDPISGHVSLYWYRQALGQGPEFLTYFNYEAQQDKSGLPNDRFSAERPEGSISTLTIQRTEQRDSAMYRCASSMDPGSGNTIYFGEGSWLTVV.

This clonotype was observed a few times. The V gene is TRBV11-1, the J gene TRBJ2-7; the match to TRBD1 covers 11 bases. The V gene end was trimmed by 0 bases and the J gene end by 4 bases; junction bases not matched to a gene: 2. CDR3 size: 15 residues. The germline gives CDR1 SGHAT, CDR2 FQDESV (reference sequence). The CDR3 region has the DNA TGTGCCAGCAGCTTAGCCGGGACAGGGGGTTACGAGCAGTACTTC. It translates to CASSLAGTGGYEQYF.

This clonotype was seen repeatedly, ten times or more. V and J are TRBV28 and TRBJ1-5; tentatively, D is TRBD1 (6 bases). Germline assignment: CDR1 MDHEN and CDR2 SYDVKM. Trimming removed 6 bases at V and 6 bases at J, with 18 bases between. The CDR3 extends over 15 amino acids. The CDR3 protein is CASSTVGTPAQPQHF. CDR3 DNA sequence: TGTGCCAGCAGCACGGTCGGGACACCAGCTCAGCCCCAGCATTTT.

The table lists this clonotype with many counts. The chain links TRBV5-6 to TRBJ2-3, with a possible D match to TRBD2 (6 bases). The V gene lost 4 bases and the J gene lost 4 bases, with 16 bases spanning the gap. The CDR3 extends over 15 amino acids. Per germline, CDR1 SGHDT and CDR2 YYEEEE. CDR3: CASSAGRVGADTQYF. As DNA, the CDR3 is TGTGCCAGCAGCGCGGGACGGGTTGGCGCAGATACGCAGTATTTT.

This clonotype was recorded at least ten times. The chain employs TRBV9 and TRBJ1-1; 7 bases match TRBD1. With 0 bases clipped from V and 7 bases from J, the junction kept 6 bases outside the gene matches. Germline CDR1 SGDLS, CDR2 YYNGEE. CDR3 size: 14 residues. CDR3 sequence: CASSVEQGGLEAFF. The DNA of the CDR3 is TGTGCCAGCAGCGTAGAGCAGGGGGGCCTTGAAGCTTTCTTT.

This clonotype was counted many times. V and J are TRBV5-5 and TRBJ1-1; unclear D gene. V shed 4 bases and J shed 8 bases, with 15 bases lying between them. The CDR3 has 13 amino acids. The V gene's germline CDR1 is SGHKS and CDR2 YYEKEE (reference sequence). This CDR3 reads CASSLRQSVEAFF. In nucleotides, the CDR3 is TGTGCCAGCAGCCTCAGGCAGTCCGTCGAAGCTTTCTTT.

The V call is TRBV6-6, the J call TRBJ2-5; the D gene is possibly TRBD2 (6 bases). Germline V gene lookup returns CDR1 MNHNY and CDR2 SVGAGI (reference sequence). Deletions cut 2 bases from V and 4 bases from J, with 14 bases between. The CDR3 runs to 15 residues. The CDR3 loop is CASSYHGAGGETQYF. The CDR3 coding sequence is TGTGCCAGCAGTTACCATGGGGCCGGGGGAGAGACCCAGTACTTC.

The J gene is TRBJ1-5, the V gene TRBV19; D gene ambiguous. Per the germline V gene, CDR1 is LNHDA and CDR2 is SQIVND (reference sequence). The CDR3 has 15 residues. V lost 3 bases, J lost 7 bases, and 16 bases lay in between. In nucleotides, the CDR3 is TGTGCCAGTAGTATTCTGGGGATTGTAGGACAGCCCCAGCATTTT. Translating it yields CASSILGIVGQPQHF. Looking up the rest from reference TRBV19 and TRBJ1-5 gives the full variable domain: DGGITQSPKYLFRKEGQNVTLSCEQNLNHDAMYWYRQDPGQGLRLIYYSQIVNDFQKGDIAEGYSVSREKKESFPLTVTSAQKNPTAFYLCASSILGIVGQPQHFGDGTRLSIL.